The sequence of this TCR beta chain was determined in a study of beta chain features in type 1 diabetes. The CDR3 covers 16 residues. V shed 4 bases and J shed 2 bases, with 17 bases lying between them. Germline CDR1 SEHNR, CDR2 FQNEAQ (reference sequence). The whole isolated RNA underwent reverse transcription, so sequencing captured expressed TCRB transcripts. TCRdb keeps only in-frame clones here, not all; method: immunoSEQ multiplex PCR. The repertoire holds 250,000 to 300,000 clones, with under 8.5% as singletons. Only one count was recorded for this clone. The material sequenced was central memory CD4+ T cells from blood. V is TRBV7-9 and J is TRBJ1-2, with D maybe TRBD1 (6 bases). This receptor was identified in a woman aged 18-29 years in good health. CDR3 protein: CASSSSGGRHNYGYTF. The CDR3 DNA reads TGTGCCAGCAGCTCTAGCGGGGGCAGGCACAACTATGGCTACACCTTC.